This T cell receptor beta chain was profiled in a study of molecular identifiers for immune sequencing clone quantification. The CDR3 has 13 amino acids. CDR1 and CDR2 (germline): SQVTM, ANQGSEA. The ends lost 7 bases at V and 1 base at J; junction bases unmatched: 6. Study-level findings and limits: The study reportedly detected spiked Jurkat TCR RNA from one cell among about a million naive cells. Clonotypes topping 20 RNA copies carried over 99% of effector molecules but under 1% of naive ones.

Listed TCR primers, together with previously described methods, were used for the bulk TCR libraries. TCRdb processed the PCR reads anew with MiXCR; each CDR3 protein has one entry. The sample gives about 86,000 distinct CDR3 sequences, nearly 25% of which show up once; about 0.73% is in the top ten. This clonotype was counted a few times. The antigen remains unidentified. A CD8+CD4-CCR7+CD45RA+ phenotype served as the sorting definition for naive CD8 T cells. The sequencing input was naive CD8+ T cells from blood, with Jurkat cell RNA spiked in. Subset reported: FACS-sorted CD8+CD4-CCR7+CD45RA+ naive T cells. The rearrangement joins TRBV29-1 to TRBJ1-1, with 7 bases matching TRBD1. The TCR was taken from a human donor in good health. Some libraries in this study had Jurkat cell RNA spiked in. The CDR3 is CSGVDRANTEAFF. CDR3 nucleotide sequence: TGCAGCGGGGTCGACAGGGCGAACACTGAAGCTTTCTTT.